The 19 T cell receptor beta chains in this list originate from one sample, sequenced in a study of cytotoxic CD8 clonotypes in ibrutinib-treated CLL. The assay was immunoSEQ multiplex PCR, and TCRdb's table has in-frame clones only and misses some. This table has some 130,000 clones, over 75% appearing once. Source: PBMCs, taken after 24 months of ibrutinib treatment. These receptors were collected from a human donor with chronic lymphocytic leukemia.

V is TRBV11-3 and J is TRBJ2-1; 8 bases agree with TRBD1. The CDR3 totals 13 residues. From germline, CDR1 is SGHNT and CDR2 YENEEA. J lost 9 bases, V lost 5 bases, and 6 bases had no gene match. CDR3 sequence reads: CASSTGTGGEQFF. The CDR3 nucleotides are TGTGCCAGCAGCACCGGGACAGGAGGTGAGCAGTTCTTC.

The rearrangement joins TRBV30 to TRBJ2-2, with unresolved D. V lost 3 bases and J 5 bases, leaving 10 bases between the germline ends. The V gene's germline CDR1 is GTSNPN and CDR2 SVGIG (reference sequence). There are 13 residues in the CDR3. CDR3 nucleotides: TGTGCCTGGAGCAGAGAATCAACCGGGGAGCTGTTTTTT. Translating it yields CAWSRESTGELFF. The complete variable domain, with remaining parts taken from reference TRBV30 and TRBJ2-2, reads SQTIHQWPATLVQPVGSPLSLECTVEGTSNPNLYWYRQAAGRGLQLLFYSVGIGQISSEVPQNLSASRPQDRQFILSSKKLLLSDSGFYLCAWSRESTGELFFGEGSRLTVL.

The rearrangement links TRBV27 to TRBJ1-2; no firm D call. Trimming removed 3 bases from V and 0 bases from J, with 8 bases in between. The CDR3 covers 14 residues. Looked up from germline, CDR1 is MNHEY and CDR2 is SMNVEV (reference sequence). CDR3 residues: CASSFRESNYGYTF. As DNA, the CDR3 is TGTGCCAGCAGTTTTAGGGAGTCTAACTATGGCTACACCTTC.

V and J are TRBV14 and TRBJ1-4; 9 bases align to TRBD1. V dropped 4 bases and J dropped 6; count of bases not matched to a gene: 3. The CDR3 length is 14 residues. Germline V gives CDR1 SGHDN, CDR2 FVKESK. The CDR3, as DNA: TGTGCCAGCAGCCGAACAGGGGGCTATGAAAAACTGTTTTTT. Translated: CASSRTGGYEKLFF.

The J gene is TRBJ2-7, the V gene TRBV28, with no clear D. Per germline, CDR1 MDHEN and CDR2 SYDVKM. V was trimmed by 0 bases and J by 1 base, leaving 10 bases between them. The CDR3 is 15 amino acids. CDR3 coding DNA: TGTGCCAGCAGTTTATGGAGCGTGGGATCCTACGAGCAGTACTTC. Amino acids: CASSLWSVGSYEQYF.

This clone showed up just a few times. The chain is built from TRBV18 and TRBJ2-7, with D uncertain. V was pared by 2 bases and J by 7 bases, with 9 bases between. This CDR3 has 12 residues. The germline V gene encodes CDR1 KGHSH and CDR2 LQKENI. The CDR3 DNA follows: TGTGCCAGCTCACCATCAACCAGGGAGCAGTACTTC. This encodes CASSPSTREQYF.

The J gene is TRBJ2-5, the V gene TRBV27; D possibly uses TRBD1 or TRBD2 (5 bases each). Germline V gene data show CDR1 as MNHEY and CDR2 as SMNVEV (reference sequence). This CDR3 has 11 residues. V lost 7 bases to trimming and J lost 5 bases, with 8 bases between them. CDR3 amino acids: CASTWGETQYF. CDR3 sequence (DNA): TGTGCCAGCACTTGGGGGGAGACCCAGTACTTC.

The chain joins TRBV7-9 to TRBJ1-1; tentative D call: TRBD1 (6 bases). V dropped 2 bases and J dropped 0 bases, with 10 bases sitting between them. The CDR3 runs 15 residues. Per germline, CDR1 SEHNR and CDR2 FQNEAQ (reference sequence). The CDR3 region has the DNA TGTGCCAGCAGCTTAACTGGGGGCATGAACACTGAAGCTTTCTTT. Protein sequence: CASSLTGGMNTEAFF.

The CDR3 DNA follows: TGTGCCAGCAGCGCCTTCCAACCCGAGCAGTACTTC. This codes for CASSAFQPEQYF. V usage is TRBV7-2 and J usage is TRBJ2-7; D uncertain. V shed 5 bases and J shed 6 bases, with 11 bases lying between them. Germline lookup yields CDR1 SGHTA and CDR2 FQGNSA. The CDR3 is 12 amino acids.

V is TRBV7-3 and J is TRBJ2-1; D not resolved. The V gene lost 0 bases and the J gene lost 0 bases, with 6 bases spanning the gap. The CDR3 is made up of 15 amino acids. The germline gives CDR1 SGHTA, CDR2 FQGTGA. The DNA for the CDR3 is TGTGCCAGCAGCTTAACTTACAGCTCCTACAATGAGCAGTTCTTC. Translation: CASSLTYSSYNEQFF.

The CDR3 region is CASSLGTWSVDVVAQHF. Here the CDR3 DNA reads TGTGCCAGCAGTTTAGGGACATGGTCGGTGGACGTAGTGGCCCAGCATTTT. The chain links TRBV28 to TRBJ1-5; possibly TRBD1 for D (6 bases). Per germline, CDR1 MDHEN and CDR2 SYDVKM. CDR3 length: 17 amino acids. Trimming stripped 2 bases from V and 11 bases from J, with 25 bases between.

This rearrangement joins TRBV30 to TRBJ2-4; 7 nucleotides align to TRBD1. The junction had 1 base not matched to a gene; V was cut back by 3 bases and J by 2 bases. Germline V gene lookup returns CDR1 GTSNPN and CDR2 SVGIG (reference sequence). The CDR3 is made up of 13 amino acids. CDR3 amino acids: CAWRTGSKNIQYF. CDR3 sequence (DNA): TGTGCCTGGAGGACAGGGTCCAAAAACATTCAGTACTTC.

A single count supports this clone. The chain links TRBV28 to TRBJ2-7; no definite D call. This CDR3 spans 13 amino acids. Per the germline V gene, CDR1 is MDHEN and CDR2 is SYDVKM. With 4 bases removed from V and 7 bases from J, the gap between germline ends came to 14 bases. The CDR3 nucleotides read TGTGCCAGCAGTTCAACACATGTGCGGGAGCAGTACTTC. Residues: CASSSTHVREQYF. Supplemented by reference TRBV28 and TRBJ2-7, the full variable domain reads DVKVTQSSRYLVKRTGEKVFLECVQDMDHENMFWYRQDPGLGLRLIYFSYDVKMKEKGDIPEGYSVSREKKERFSLILESASTNQTSMYLCASSSTHVREQYFGPGTRLTVT.

The chain recombines TRBV28 with TRBJ2-7; 12 nucleotides align to TRBD2. The CDR3 length is 14 residues. The V and J ends lost 8 bases and 5 bases, in that order; junction bases with no gene match: 7. Germline V gene lookup returns CDR1 MDHEN and CDR2 SYDVKM. The CDR3 DNA is TGTGCCAGCTGTCCTAGCGGGGGGGCTAACGAGCAGTACTTC. Translating it yields CASCPSGGANEQYF.

The rearrangement uses TRBV27 and TRBJ2-7, with D possibly TRBD2 on 6 matching bases. Trimming removed 6 bases at V and 3 bases at J, with 6 bases between. The CDR3 loop spans 11 amino acids. Germline V lookup: CDR1 MNHEY, CDR2 SMNVEV (reference sequence). The CDR3 loop reads CASRRGYEQYF. The CDR3 DNA is TGTGCCAGCAGGCGGGGCTACGAGCAGTACTTC.

The chain combines TRBV7-9 with TRBJ2-3, with D tentatively TRBD1 or TRBD2 (5 bases each). V was clipped by 3 bases and J by 2 bases, with 12 bases between them. CDR3 size: 15 residues. Germline loops: CDR1 SEHNR, CDR2 FQNEAQ (reference sequence). DNA of the CDR3: TGTGCCAGCAGCTTCCGGGACCCATTCACAGATACGCAGTATTTT. Amino acids: CASSFRDPFTDTQYF. Filled out from reference TRBV7-9 and TRBJ2-3, the complete variable domain reads DTGVSQNPRHKITKRGQNVTFRCDPISEHNRLYWYRQTLGQGPEFLTYFQNEAQLEKSRLLSDRFSAERPKGSFSTLEIQRTEQGDSAMYLCASSFRDPFTDTQYFGPGTRLTVL.

The V call is TRBV28, the J call TRBJ2-7; D possibly matches TRBD1 or TRBD2 (6 bases each). This CDR3 comprises 14 residues. Trimming shortened V by 7 bases and J by 2 bases, and 15 bases separated the two germline ends. CDR1 and CDR2 (germline): MDHEN, SYDVKM. This CDR3 is CASKPPGGPYEQYF. CDR3 in DNA: TGTGCCAGCAAACCACCCGGGGGCCCCTACGAGCAGTACTTC.

The chain combines TRBV27 with TRBJ2-3; 12 positions agree with TRBD2. J was trimmed by 1 base and V by 5 bases; bases with no gene match: 4. Looked up from germline, CDR1 is MNHEY and CDR2 is SMNVEV (reference sequence). This CDR3 is built from 16 residues. In nucleotides, the CDR3 is TGTGCCAGCAGTGGACTAGCGGGATGGGGCACAGATACGCAGTATTTT. The encoded protein is CASSGLAGWGTDTQYF.

V gene TRBV2 combines with J gene TRBJ2-3; D is uncertain. CDR3 length: 13 residues. CDR1 is SNHLY and CDR2 is FYNNEI in the germline V gene. Trimming shortened V by 4 bases and J by 2 bases, and 7 bases separated the two germline ends. CDR3 coding DNA: TGTGCCAGCAGTGGAAGGGTCACAGATACGCAGTATTTT. This codes for CASSGRVTDTQYF.